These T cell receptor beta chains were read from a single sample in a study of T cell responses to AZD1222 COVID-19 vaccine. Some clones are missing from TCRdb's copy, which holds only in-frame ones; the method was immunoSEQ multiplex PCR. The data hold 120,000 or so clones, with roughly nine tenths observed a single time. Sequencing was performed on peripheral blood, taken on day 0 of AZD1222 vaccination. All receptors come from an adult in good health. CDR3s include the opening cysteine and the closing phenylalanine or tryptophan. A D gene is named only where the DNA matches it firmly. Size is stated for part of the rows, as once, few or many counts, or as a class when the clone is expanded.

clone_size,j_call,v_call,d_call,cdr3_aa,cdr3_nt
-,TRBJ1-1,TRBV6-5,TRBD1,CASSSQGATEAFF,TGTGCCAGCAGCTCACAGGGGGCGACTGAAGCTTTCTTT
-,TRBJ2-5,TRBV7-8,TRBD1,CASSSAGGAGRETQYF,TGTGCCAGCAGCTCCGCAGGGGGCGCTGGGCGGGAGACCCAGTACTTC
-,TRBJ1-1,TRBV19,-,CASSLAGLIF,TGTGCCAGTAGTTTGGCTGGACTAATCTTT
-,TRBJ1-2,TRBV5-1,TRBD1,CASSPGQVNYGYTF,TGCGCCAGCAGCCCCGGACAGGTGAACTATGGCTACACCTTC
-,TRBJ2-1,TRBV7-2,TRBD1,CASSFGQGIYNEQFF,TGTGCCAGCAGCTTTGGACAGGGCATCTACAATGAGCAGTTCTTC
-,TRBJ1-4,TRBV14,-,CASSQDSWGVGEKLFF,TGTGCCAGCAGCCAAGATTCGTGGGGAGTTGGCGAAAAACTGTTTTTT
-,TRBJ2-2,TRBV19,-,CASSITRMGTGELFF,TGTGCCAGTAGTATAACCAGGATGGGGACCGGGGAGCTGTTTTTT
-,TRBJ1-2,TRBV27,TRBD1,CASSRWDRVSGYTF,TGTGCCAGCAGTAGATGGGACAGGGTCTCTGGCTACACCTTC
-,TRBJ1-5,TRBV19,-,CASSRGGSNQPQHF,TGTGCCAGTAGCCGTGGGGGTAGCAATCAGCCCCAGCATTTT
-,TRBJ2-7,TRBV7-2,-,CASGNYEQYF,TGTGCCAGCGGAAACTACGAGCAGTACTTC
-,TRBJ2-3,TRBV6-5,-,CATRTGTTDTQYF,TGTGCCACCAGAACCGGGACTACAGATACGCAGTATTTT
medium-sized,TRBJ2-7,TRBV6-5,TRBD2,CASSVLAGRDEQYF,TGTGCCAGCAGCGTTCTAGCGGGACGCGACGAGCAGTACTTC
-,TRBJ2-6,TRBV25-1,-,CASSPPLGANVLTF,TGTGCCAGCAGTCCTCCCCTTGGGGCCAACGTCCTGACTTTC
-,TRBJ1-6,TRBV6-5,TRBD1,CASRTGTGVSPLHF,TGTGCCAGCAGAACCGGGACAGGGGTATCACCCCTCCACTTT
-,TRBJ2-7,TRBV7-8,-,CASSLAPGATYEQYF,TGTGCCAGCAGCTTAGCTCCAGGGGCAACCTACGAGCAGTACTTC
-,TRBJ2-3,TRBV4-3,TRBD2,CASSQRSGGGVTDTQYF,TGCGCCAGCAGCCAACGATCCGGGGGGGGAGTGACAGATACGCAGTATTTT
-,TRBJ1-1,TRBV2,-,CASRWGMSGNTEAFF,TGTGCCAGCAGATGGGGCATGTCGGGGAACACTGAAGCTTTCTTT
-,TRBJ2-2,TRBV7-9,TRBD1,CASSQGQGLTGELFF,TGTGCCAGCAGCCAGGGACAGGGGCTCACCGGGGAGCTGTTTTTT
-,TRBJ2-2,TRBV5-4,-,CASSLRGSGTNTGELFF,TGTGCCAGCAGCTTGAGGGGTAGCGGTACGAACACCGGGGAGCTGTTTTTT
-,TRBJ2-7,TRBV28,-,CASSLTGLTYEQYF,TGTGCCAGCAGTTTGACGGGACTGACCTACGAGCAGTACTTC
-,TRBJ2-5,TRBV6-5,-,CASRYGPERETQYF,TGTGCCAGCAGGTACGGACCCGAGAGAGAGACCCAGTACTTC
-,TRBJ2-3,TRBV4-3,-,CASSQALVGTDTQYF,TGCGCCAGCAGCCAAGCGCTCGTTGGCACAGATACGCAGTATTTT
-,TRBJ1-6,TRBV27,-,CASGPEQGMGSPLHF,TGTGCCAGCGGGCCAGAACAGGGTATGGGTTCACCCCTCCACTTT
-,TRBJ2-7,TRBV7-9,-,CASSLGRGSYEQYF,TGTGCCAGCAGCTTAGGCAGGGGATCCTACGAGCAGTACTTC
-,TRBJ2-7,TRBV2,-,CAIKPGESHEQYF,TGTGCCATCAAGCCCGGGGAAAGCCACGAGCAGTACTTC
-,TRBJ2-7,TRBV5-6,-,CASTRRGNEQYF,TGTGCCAGCACCCGCAGGGGTAACGAGCAGTACTTC
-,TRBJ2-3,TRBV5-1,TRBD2,CASSPTSTSGSSRRSYF,TGCGCCAGCAGCCCTACCTCTACTAGCGGGAGCAGCCGTAGGTCTTATTTT
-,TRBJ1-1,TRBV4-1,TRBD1,CASSHGQGIGEAFF,TGCGCCAGCAGCCACGGACAGGGGATTGGTGAAGCTTTCTTT
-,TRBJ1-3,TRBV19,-,CASSVSALSGNTIYF,TGTGCCAGTAGTGTATCAGCGCTCTCTGGAAACACCATATATTTT
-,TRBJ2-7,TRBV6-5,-,CASSRQFYEQYF,TGTGCCAGCAGCCGGCAGTTCTACGAGCAGTACTTC
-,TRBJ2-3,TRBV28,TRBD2,CASSLGWGLAGAGKTDTQYF,TGTGCCAGCAGTTTGGGCTGGGGACTAGCGGGTGCCGGGAAGACAGATACGCAGTATTTT
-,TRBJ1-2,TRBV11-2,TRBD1,CASSFGTGGARGYTF,TGTGCCAGCAGCTTTGGGACAGGGGGCGCGAGAGGCTACACCTTC
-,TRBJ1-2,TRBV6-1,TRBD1,CASSEYPETGAGYTF,TGTGCCAGCAGTGAATACCCTGAGACAGGGGCCGGCTACACCTTC
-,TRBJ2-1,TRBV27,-,CASSRTVREYNEQFF,TGTGCCAGCAGTCGAACAGTAAGAGAATACAATGAGCAGTTCTTC